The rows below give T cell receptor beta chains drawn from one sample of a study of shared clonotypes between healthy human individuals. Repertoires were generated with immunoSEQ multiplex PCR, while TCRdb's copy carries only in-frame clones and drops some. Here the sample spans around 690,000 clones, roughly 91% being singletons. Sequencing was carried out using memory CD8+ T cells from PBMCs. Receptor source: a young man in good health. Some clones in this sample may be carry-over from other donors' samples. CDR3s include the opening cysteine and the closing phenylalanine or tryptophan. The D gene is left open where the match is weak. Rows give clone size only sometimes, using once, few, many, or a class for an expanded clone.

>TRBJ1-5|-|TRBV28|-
TGTGCCAGCAAACTCCCCGAAGGGGGCAATCAGCCCCAGCATTTT
CASKLPEGGNQPQHF
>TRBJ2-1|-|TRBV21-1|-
TGTGCCAGCAGTAGGTACAATGAGCAGTTCTTC
CASSRYNEQFF
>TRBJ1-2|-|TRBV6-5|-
TGTGCCAGCAGTTTGGCAGGTGGGGGAGGCTATGGCTACACCTTC
CASSLAGGGGYGYTF
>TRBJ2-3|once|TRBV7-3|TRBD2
TGTGCCAGCAGCTTAAGCGGGAGGCCCCTTAGCACAGATACGCAGTATTTT
CASSLSGRPLSTDTQYF
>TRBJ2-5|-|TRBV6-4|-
TGTGCCAGCAGTGACTTCAGGGTTTCCCCTTTTCGGGAGACCCAGTACTTC
CASSDFRVSPFRETQYF
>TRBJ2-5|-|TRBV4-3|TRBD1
TGCGCCAGCAGCCAAGGGACAGGTATCCAAGAGACCCAGTACTTC
CASSQGTGIQETQYF
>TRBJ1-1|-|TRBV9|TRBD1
TGTGCCAGCAGCGTGGGACAGGGGCCTCTGAACACTGAAGCTTTCTTT
CASSVGQGPLNTEAFF
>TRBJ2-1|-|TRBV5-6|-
TGTGCCAGCAGCTGGGACCGGGTAGCGCCGTACAATGAGCAGTTCTTC
CASSWDRVAPYNEQFF
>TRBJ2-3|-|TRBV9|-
TGTGCCAGCAGCCAATCAGGGGACCGCACAGATACGCAGTATTTT
CASSQSGDRTDTQYF
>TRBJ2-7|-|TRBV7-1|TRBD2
TGTGCCAGCAGACCCCCGGGACTAGCGGGAGTGTACGAGCAGTACTTC
CASRPPGLAGVYEQYF
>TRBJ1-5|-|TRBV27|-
TGTGCCAGCAGTTACCGGGACAATAATCAGCCCCAGCATTTT
CASSYRDNNQPQHF
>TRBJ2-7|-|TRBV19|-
TGTGCCAGTAGTACCTCAGTTTCCTACGAGCAGTACTTC
CASSTSVSYEQYF
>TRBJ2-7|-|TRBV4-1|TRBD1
TGCGCCAGCAGCCAGGGTAGTTCGACAGGGTTCTACGAGCAGTACTTC
CASSQGSSTGFYEQYF
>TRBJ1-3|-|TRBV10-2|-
TGCGCCAGCAGTGGGGAAACTCCCTACTCTGGAAACACCATATATTTT
CASSGETPYSGNTIYF
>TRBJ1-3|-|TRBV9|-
TGTGCCAGCAGCGTAGGACCAAACACCATATATTTT
CASSVGPNTIYF
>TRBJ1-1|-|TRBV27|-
TGTGCCAGCAGTCCCCTCGACAGTCAGAACACTGAAGCTTTCTTT
CASSPLDSQNTEAFF
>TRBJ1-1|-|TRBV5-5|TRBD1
TGTGCCAGCAGCTTCCGGGACAGGAAATGGGGCACTGAAGCTTTCTTT
CASSFRDRKWGTEAFF
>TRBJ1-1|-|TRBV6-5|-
TGTGCCAGCAGTTACTTGGGGGGTCATGACACTGAAGCTTTCTTT
CASSYLGGHDTEAFF
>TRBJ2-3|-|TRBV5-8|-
TGTGCCAGCAGCTTGGCCTGGGGGGTCAGGACAGATACGCAGTATTTT
CASSLAWGVRTDTQYF
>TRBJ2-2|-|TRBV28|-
TGTGCCACCGACCCCGGAGGGGGCGTCGCCGGGGAGCTGTTTTTT
CATDPGGGVAGELFF
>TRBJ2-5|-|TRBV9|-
TGTGCCAGCAGCGTAAGTAGGACGCAAGAGACCCAGTACTTC
CASSVSRTQETQYF
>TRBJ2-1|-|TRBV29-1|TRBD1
TGCAGCGTCGTGGACAGGGGAAACAATGAGCAGTTCTTC
CSVVDRGNNEQFF
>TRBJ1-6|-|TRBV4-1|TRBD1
TGCGCCAGCAGCCAAGATCCAAACAGGGGGCTCGATTCACCCCTCCACTTT
CASSQDPNRGLDSPLHF
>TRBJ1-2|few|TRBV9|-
TGTGCCAGCAGCGCTCCGGAATATGGCTACACCTTC
CASSAPEYGYTF